The 10 T cell receptor beta chains presented below share a single source sample, sequenced in a study of chemoradiotherapy in HPV16-positive cancers. Libraries were prepared by immunoSEQ multiplex PCR; TCRdb keeps only in-frame clonotypes and omits some of them. The table includes about 12,000 clones, around 72% detected once. Collection of the sample occurred from a patient who underwent chemoradiotherapy. The receptors come from a human donor with HPV-associated anogenital cancer.

DNA for the CDR3: TGTGCCAGCAGTCAACTAGTTCTGTCCTACAATGAGCAGTTCTTC. Its translation: CASSQLVLSYNEQFF. The chain carries TRBV28 and TRBJ2-1; D may be TRBD2 (5 bases). CDR1 is MDHEN and CDR2 is SYDVKM in the germline V gene. This CDR3 is 15 amino acids long. With 5 bases removed from V and 1 base from J, the gap between germline ends came to 12 bases.

The chain joins TRBV28 to TRBJ1-2; D is perhaps TRBD1 (5 bases). CDR1 is MDHEN, CDR2 SYDVKM, per germline. The CDR3 has 13 amino acids. V was clipped by 8 bases and J by 5 bases, with 15 bases between them. The CDR3 coding sequence is TGTGCCAGCTCAGGAGGTTGGGGGTATGGCTACACCTTC. Its protein is CASSGGWGYGYTF.

V usage is TRBV7-6 and J usage is TRBJ2-5; TRBD2 aligns across 10 bases. Trimming cost V 1 base and J 5 bases; bases outside gene matches: 16. The germline V gene has CDR1 SGHVS and CDR2 FNYEAQ. There are 19 residues in the CDR3. Here the CDR3 reads CASSLVLAGAQRSSETQYF. Written as DNA, the CDR3 is TGTGCCAGCAGCTTAGTTCTAGCGGGAGCCCAAAGATCGTCCGAGACCCAGTACTTC.

The J gene is TRBJ2-7, the V gene TRBV23-1; D is unclear. TRBV23-1 is designated an ORF whose function remains uncertain. CDR3 size: 14 residues. Trimming took off 8 bases at V and 5 bases at J, with 19 bases between the two ends. The DNA of the CDR3 is TGCGCCAGCCACCTTACAGCCGTTAGGGACGAGCAGTACTTC. Its protein product is CASHLTAVRDEQYF.

The chain carries TRBV7-3 and TRBJ2-1, with unresolved D. With 1 base removed from V and 5 bases from J, the gap between germline ends came to 9 bases. The CDR3 runs 14 residues. Germline lookup yields CDR1 SGHTA and CDR2 FQGTGA. This CDR3 is CASSLIGQDNEQFF. In nucleotides, the CDR3 is TGTGCCAGCAGCTTAATAGGGCAGGACAATGAGCAGTTCTTC.

The chain joins TRBV21-1 to TRBJ1-5; whether TRBD1, the table's D call, matches the DNA was not checked. TRBV21-1 is assigned pseudogene status. The CDR3 is made up of 16 amino acids. The CDR3 region is CASSKFGGAGGRPQHF. The CDR3 region has the DNA TGTGCCAGCAGCAAATTCGGTGGGGCAGGGGGCCGGCCCCAGCATTTT.

The rearrangement uses TRBV9 and TRBJ2-3; D not resolved. The CDR3 sequence is 15 residues long. CDR1 and CDR2 from the germline V gene are SGDLS and YYNGEE. The germline V and J ends were trimmed by 2 bases and 6 bases, with 16 bases remaining between them. CDR3 sequence reads: CASSVTAASEDTQYF. The CDR3 DNA sequence: TGTGCCAGCAGCGTTACGGCAGCAAGCGAGGATACGCAGTATTTT.

The chain has TRBV6-6 and TRBJ2-1; 7 positions agree with TRBD1. Germline V gene data show CDR1 as MNHNY and CDR2 as SVGAGI (reference sequence). Germline trimming cut 6 bases from V and 7 bases from J; bases unmatched to any gene: 9. The CDR3 consists of 14 residues. CDR3 sequence reads: CASRRLGQQNEQFF. The CDR3 nucleotides read TGTGCCAGCAGACGCCTGGGACAGCAAAATGAGCAGTTCTTC.

This chain uses TRBV5-1 with TRBJ2-1, with D possibly TRBD1 on 5 matching bases. The CDR3 is made up of 16 amino acids. Germline V lookup: CDR1 SGHRS, CDR2 YFSETQ. V was clipped by 0 bases and J by 5 bases, with 15 bases between them. The CDR3 coding sequence is TGCGCCAGCAGCTTGGGGGGCGGAATGGGCGACAATGAGCAGTTCTTC. It specifies CASSLGGGMGDNEQFF.

The table lists this clone with a count of one. The chain couples TRBV6-5 to TRBJ2-7, with D tentatively TRBD1 or TRBD2 (5 bases each). This CDR3 has 15 residues. Per the germline V gene, CDR1 is MNHEY and CDR2 is SVGAGI. Trimming left V 6 bases short and J 2 bases short, with 17 bases between. CDR3 sequence: CASSTPGAATYEQYF. CDR3 nucleotide sequence: TGTGCCAGCAGCACCCCCGGGGCTGCCACCTACGAGCAGTACTTC.